The 19 T cell receptor beta chains below were found in one sample sequenced in a study of control samples from healthy donors and cancer patients. Sequencing was performed with immunoSEQ multiplex PCR; in TCRdb, only in-frame clones are kept and a portion is missing. The sample has 120,000 or so clones, about nine tenths seen once. The sample consisted of blood. These receptors were collected from a man aged 40-49 years in good health.

The chain is built from TRBV6-6 and TRBJ2-7; D may be TRBD1 (5 bases). The CDR3 is made up of 13 amino acids. Trimming took 0 bases from V and 4 from J, leaving 7 bases between them. Germline-derived CDR1 and CDR2 are MNHNY and SVGAGI (reference sequence). Here the CDR3 reads CASSYSQVYEQYF. CDR3 bases: TGTGCCAGCAGTTACTCACAGGTTTACGAGCAGTACTTC.

The CDR3 loop is CSVPGTSGGYQETQYF. The DNA of the CDR3 is TGCAGCGTACCCGGGACTAGCGGGGGGTACCAAGAGACCCAGTACTTC. This chain connects TRBV29-1 to TRBJ2-5; TRBD2 aligns across 15 bases. The CDR3 is made up of 16 amino acids. Germline V CDR1 and CDR2: SQVTM, ANQGSEA. V gave up 6 bases and J gave up 0 bases; unmatched junction bases: 5. The full variable domain, completed using reference TRBV29-1 and TRBJ2-5, is SAVISQKPSRDICQRGTSLTIQCQVDSQVTMMFWYRQQPGQSLTLIATANQGSEATYESGFVIDKFPISRPNLTFSTLTVSNMSPEDSSIYLCSVPGTSGGYQETQYFGPGTRLLVL.

The chain carries TRBV5-1 and TRBJ2-3, with D perhaps matching TRBD1 (5 bases). Trimming removed 4 bases from V and 6 bases from J, with 27 bases in between. CDR1 and CDR2 from the germline V gene are SGHRS and YFSETQ. This CDR3 spans 18 amino acids. For the CDR3, the DNA is TGCGCCAGCAGCCCCTCAAGGAGCAGGGCGTATGGATCGGATACGCAGTATTTT. Translation: CASSPSRSRAYGSDTQYF.

The chain employs TRBV6-2 or TRBV6-3 and TRBJ2-3, with a tentative D call TRBD1 (6 bases). CDR3 length: 14 amino acids. V dropped 4 bases and J dropped 2 bases, with 10 bases sitting between them. Germline CDR1 reads MNHEY; CDR2 reads SVGEGT. CDR3 in amino acids: CASSWNRVTDTQYF. In nucleotides, the CDR3 is TGTGCCAGCAGTTGGAACAGGGTCACAGATACGCAGTATTTT.

Remarks on this clone: Sequence at one end of the junction differs from germline and may be a read error. V and J are TRBV2 and TRBJ2-7, with D possibly being TRBD1 (6 bases). Germline V lookup: CDR1 SNHLY, CDR2 FYNNEI. The CDR3 covers 12 residues. This CDR3 is CASRMTLGAQAF. In nucleotides, the CDR3 is TGTGCCAGCAGGATGACGTTGGGGGCTCAGGCCTTC. Filled out from reference TRBV2 and TRBJ2-7, the complete variable domain reads EPEVTQTPSHQVTQMGQEVILRCVPISNHLYFYWYRQILGQKVEFLVSFYNNEISEKSEIFDDQFSVERPDGSNFTLKIRSTKLEDSAMYFCASRMTLGAQAFGPGTRLTVT.

This chain links TRBV7-2 with TRBJ1-1, with D unresolved. CDR1 is SGHTA, CDR2 FQGNSA, per germline. The CDR3 sequence is 15 residues long. The ends were cut back, 3 bases at V and 4 bases at J, with 15 bases in the middle. CDR3 DNA: TGTGCCAGCAGCTTCGACCTACTCCGGGCCACTGAAGCTTTCTTT. Its protein product is CASSFDLLRATEAFF. Based on the CDR3 plus reference TRBV7-2 and TRBJ1-1, the full variable domain is GAGVSQSPSNKVTEKGKDVELRCDPISGHTALYWYRQSLGQGLEFLIYFQGNSAPDKSGLPSDRFSAERTGGSVSTLTIQRTQQEDSAVYLCASSFDLLRATEAFFGQGTRLTVV.

This clone was counted once. The J gene is TRBJ1-3, the V gene TRBV7-8, with no clear D. This CDR3 is built from 14 residues. Germline-derived CDR1 and CDR2 are SGHVS and FQNEAQ. Trimming took off 6 bases at V and 1 base at J, with 10 bases between the two ends. The CDR3 loop reads CASSTGRSGNTIYF. For the CDR3, the DNA is TGTGCCAGCAGTACCGGGAGGTCTGGAAACACCATATATTTT.

The V gene is TRBV12-5, the J gene TRBJ2-1, with D tentatively TRBD2 (5 bases). This CDR3 is built from 13 residues. Germline V gene data show CDR1 as LGHNT and CDR2 as FRNRAP. V lost 4 bases to trimming and J lost 8 bases, with 12 bases between them. The CDR3 is CASGSRNGDEQFF. The CDR3 coding sequence is TGTGCTAGTGGTTCCCGGAACGGGGATGAGCAGTTCTTC.

The table lists this clone with a count of one. The chain has TRBV24-1 and TRBJ1-5; D not certain. This CDR3 has 13 amino acids. Germline V gene sequence: CDR1 KGHDR, CDR2 SFDVKD. V was trimmed by 6 bases and J by 2 bases, leaving 7 bases between them. DNA of the CDR3: TGTGCCACCAGTCTCCAAGGCAATCAGCCCCAGCATTTT. This gives the protein CATSLQGNQPQHF.

There are a few counts of this clone. The chain employs TRBV7-2 and TRBJ2-3; TRBD2 aligns across 14 bases. Losses at the gene ends were 3 bases for V and 15 bases for J; bases not matched to a gene: 17. CDR1 and CDR2 from the germline V gene are SGHTA and FQGNSA. The CDR3 is 17 residues long. In DNA form, the CDR3 reads TGTGCCAGCAGCTTTACCAGACTAGCGGGGGGGCCGGATGGTACATATTTT. It translates to CASSFTRLAGGPDGTYF.

The J gene is TRBJ1-5, the V gene TRBV5-1; TRBD1 agrees at 8 bases. The CDR3 contains 19 residues. V lost 3 bases and J lost 0; bases outside the gene matches: 14. The germline V gene has CDR1 SGHRS and CDR2 YFSETQ. CDR3 region: CASSYGQGWYSGSNQPQHF. The DNA for the CDR3 is TGCGCCAGCAGCTATGGACAGGGATGGTATTCCGGTAGCAATCAGCCCCAGCATTTT.

The table lists this clone with a few counts. The V call is TRBV24-1, the J call TRBJ2-1; D perhaps matches TRBD2 (6 bases). In germline, CDR1 is KGHDR, CDR2 SFDVKD. The germline V and J ends were trimmed by 7 bases and 6 bases, with 12 bases remaining between them. The CDR3 is made up of 13 amino acids. The CDR3 loop is CATRARDSNEQFF. In DNA form, the CDR3 reads TGTGCCACCAGAGCCAGGGACTCCAATGAGCAGTTCTTC.

This rearrangement joins TRBV7-6 to TRBJ2-3; the D gene is possibly TRBD1 (6 bases). The CDR3 length is 15 residues. The ends were cut back, 6 bases at V and 5 bases at J, with 18 bases in the middle. Germline V CDR1 and CDR2: SGHVS, FNYEAQ. The CDR3 sequence: CASSTQPGELDTQYF. CDR3 bases: TGTGCCAGCAGTACTCAACCAGGGGAGTTAGATACGCAGTATTTT.

This chain joins TRBV20-1 and TRBJ2-1; tentative D call: TRBD1 (6 bases). From germline, CDR1 is DFQATT and CDR2 SNEGSKA (reference sequence). Trimming shortened V by 6 bases and J by 9 bases, and 12 bases separated the two germline ends. The CDR3 contains 11 residues. CDR3 residues: CSARTGSEQFF. The CDR3 DNA is TGCAGTGCCAGAACAGGGAGTGAGCAGTTCTTC.

V and J are TRBV10-1 and TRBJ2-5, with 13 bases fitting TRBD2. In germline, CDR1 is WNHNN, CDR2 SYGVQD (reference sequence). The ends lost 3 bases at V and 7 bases at J; junction bases unmatched: 8. The CDR3 is 16 residues long. The CDR3 DNA reads as TGCGCCAGCAGTGACACTGGACTAGCGGGGGCCGGGACCCAGTACTTC. This translates into CASSDTGLAGAGTQYF.

The CDR3: CASSLDDGGYQPQHF. The CDR3 nucleotides are TGTGCCAGCAGCTTAGACGATGGCGGGTATCAGCCCCAGCATTTT. The rearrangement uses TRBV7-9 and TRBJ1-5; D remains unclear. V was pared by 1 base and J by 5 bases, with 12 bases between. The germline CDR1 and CDR2 sequences are SEHNR and FQNEAQ (reference sequence). This CDR3 has 15 residues. Looking up the rest from reference TRBV7-9 and TRBJ1-5 gives the full variable domain: DTGVSQNPRHKITKRGQNVTFRCDPISEHNRLYWYRQTLGQGPEFLTYFQNEAQLEKSRLLSDRFSAERPKGSFSTLEIQRTEQGDSAMYLCASSLDDGGYQPQHFGDGTRLSIL.

V gene TRBV13 combines with J gene TRBJ2-5, with 10 bases aligning to TRBD2. J was trimmed by 10 bases and V by 6 bases; bases with no gene match: 11. There are 14 residues in the CDR3. Germline V gene lookup returns CDR1 PRHDT and CDR2 FYEKMQ (reference sequence). This CDR3 reads CASRLSGGALNQYF. The CDR3 coding sequence is TGTGCCAGCAGACTAAGCGGGGGGGCCTTGAACCAGTACTTC.

The V call is TRBV5-1, the J call TRBJ2-5; TRBD2 aligns across 9 bases. Germline lookup yields CDR1 SGHRS and CDR2 YFSETQ. The CDR3 is 17 amino acids. V dropped 0 bases and J dropped 2; count of bases not matched to a gene: 8. The CDR3 is CASSLGLLAGEQETQYF. The CDR3 nucleotides are TGCGCCAGCAGCTTGGGGCTACTAGCGGGTGAGCAAGAGACCCAGTACTTC.

The chain uses TRBV5-1 and TRBJ2-5; TRBD2 matches 15 bases. J was trimmed by 5 bases and V by 5 bases; bases with no gene match: 10. Germline V gives CDR1 SGHRS, CDR2 YFSETQ. The CDR3 length is 17 residues. The chain's CDR3 is CASSLGTSGGSRETQYF. The CDR3 bases are TGCGCCAGCAGTCTCGGGACTAGCGGGGGGTCGAGGGAGACCCAGTACTTC. The entire variable domain, with the rest obtained from reference TRBV5-1 and TRBJ2-5, is as follows: KAGVTQTPRYLIKTRGQQVTLSCSPISGHRSVSWYQQTPGQGLQFLFEYFSETQRNKGNFPGRFSGRQFSNSRSEMNVSTLELGDSALYLCASSLGTSGGSRETQYFGPGTRLLVL.